The TCR beta chain under discussion was sequenced for a study of control samples from healthy donors and cancer patients. Per germline, CDR1 SQVTM and CDR2 ANQGSEA. J was trimmed by 2 bases and V by 6 bases; bases with no gene match: 3. The CDR3 sequence is 13 residues long. The table came from immunoSEQ multiplex PCR; TCRdb's copy has only in-frame clones and leaves some out. The sample has 70,000 to 85,000 clones, 75% to 85% seen once. V usage is TRBV29-1 and J usage is TRBJ1-5; 8 bases map to TRBD1. The origin of this receptor is a man aged 55 to 70 with head and neck cancer. What was sequenced was PBMCs. CDR3 DNA: TGCAGCGTAGCGGGACAGGGCAATCAGCCCCAGCATTTT. Its translation is CSVAGQGNQPQHF.